These 2 T cell receptor beta chains came from one sample sequenced in a study of tumor-infiltrating lymphocytes in primary liver carcinoma. Both RNA and DNA were isolated together from about 21-30 mg of bulk tissue that had not been sorted. From roughly 0.55 ug of total RNA, TCR beta-specific cDNA was reverse-transcribed using a constant-region primer. What produced the TCR beta libraries was three nested multiplex PCR rounds using slightly modified ARM-PCR. The opening two PCR rounds, around 9 cycles each, paired TRBV1-TRBV30 forward primers with a C-beta reverse primer. TCRdb independently ran MiXCR on the multiplex PCR reads; one entry per CDR3 protein. The repertoire has 24,000 or so distinct CDR3 sequences, 75% to 80% of them found once; the top ten carry under 35%. The sample taken for sequencing was liver tumor tissue from sampling region 5. The subset denotes: tumor region T5, tumor centre. These receptors all stem from a woman in her twenties or thirties with primary liver carcinoma and hepatitis B virus infection.

For this clonotype: One end of the junction is discordant with germline, which a read error may explain. This chain links TRBV7-8 with TRBJ2-3; D may be TRBD1 or TRBD2 (6 bases each). The CDR3 covers 16 residues. Germline lookup yields CDR1 SGHVS and CDR2 FQNEAQ. CDR3: CASSFVVGGRTDAQYF. The CDR3 DNA is TGTGCCAGCAGCTTTGTAGTGGGAGGAAGGACAGATGCGCAGTATTTT.

As concerns this clonotype: This may stem from a read error, because a much larger clone lies one nucleotide away. The chain uses TRBV9 and TRBJ2-1; tentatively, D is TRBD2 (6 bases). The germline gives CDR1 SGDLS, CDR2 YYNGEE. CDR3 size: 18 residues. V gave up 1 base and J gave up 3 bases, with 20 bases separating them. The CDR3 here is CASSVNSLRGTGYNEQFF. The DNA of the CDR3 is TGTGCCAGCAGCGTAAACTCACTTCGGGGGACTGGCTACAATGAGCAGTTCTTC.